The 8 T cell receptor beta chains below come from one sample, sequenced in a study of molecular identifiers for immune sequencing clone quantification. TCRdb passed the PCR reads through MiXCR, listing each CDR3 protein once. This sample has approximately 100,000 distinct CDR3 sequences, with under 40% found just once. Sequences were obtained from naive CD8+ T cells from blood, with Jurkat cell RNA spiked in. Noted subset: FACS-sorted CD8+CD4-CCR7+CD45RA+ naive T cells. These TCRs come from a human donor in good health. Some libraries in this study had Jurkat cell RNA spiked in.

In the case of this clonotype: Just one base apart from a much larger clone, this may be a read error. The rearrangement links TRBV29-1 to TRBJ1-2; D possibly corresponds to TRBD1 (6 bases). V shed 4 bases and J shed 4 bases, with 25 bases lying between them. Germline V gene sequence: CDR1 SQVTM, CDR2 ANQGSEA. The CDR3 has 17 residues. The CDR3 nucleotides are TGCAGCGTTGGAGAAAGGTGGTCGGGACAAAACGTCTATGGCTACACCTTC. Residues: CSVGERWSGQNVYGYTF.

This clonotype was observed at least ten times. The rearrangement links TRBV12-5 to TRBJ2-2, with unresolved D. Trimming pared 8 bases from V and 3 bases from J, leaving 7 bases between. The CDR3 runs to 12 residues. The V gene's germline CDR1 is LGHNT and CDR2 FRNRAP. The CDR3 DNA is TGTGCTAGTAGCCGATACACCGGGGAGCTGTTTTTT. Translation gives CASSRYTGELFF.

The gene calls are TRBV7-6 and TRBJ2-3; 10 bases fit TRBD2. Germline CDR1 is SGHVS and CDR2 is FNYEAQ. Trimming cost V 2 bases and J 4 bases; bases outside gene matches: 3. CDR3 length: 15 residues. The CDR3 DNA reads as TGTGCCAGCAGCTTACTAGCGGGAGTGGCAGATACGCAGTATTTT. Amino acids: CASSLLAGVADTQYF.

The table lists this clonotype with many counts. V and J are TRBV7-6 and TRBJ1-5, with D unresolved. The CDR3 is 13 residues long. V was shortened by 8 bases and J by 3 bases, with 11 bases between the two germline ends. CDR1 and CDR2 (germline): SGHVS, FNYEAQ. CDR3 in amino acids: CASAAGFNQPQHF. DNA for the CDR3: TGTGCCAGCGCAGCGGGGTTCAATCAGCCCCAGCATTTT.

The chain couples TRBV12-3 or TRBV12-4 to TRBJ2-7; a possible D gene is TRBD2 (5 bases). Trimming took off 3 bases at V and 0 bases at J, with 12 bases between the two ends. CDR3 length: 15 residues. The CDR3 sequence: CASSFAGGGSYEQYF. The CDR3 region has the DNA TGTGCCAGCAGTTTTGCGGGTGGCGGCTCCTACGAGCAGTACTTC.

For this clonotype: Its ends do not fully match the called genes, so a read error is possible. V and J are TRBV5-6 and TRBJ2-3; D is undetermined. The CDR3 totals 14 residues. CDR1 is SGHDT and CDR2 is YYEEEE in the germline V gene. In DNA, the CDR3 is TGTGCCCGCAGCTTGGTAGCAGGCACAGATACGCAGTATTTT. This translates into CARSLVAGTDTQYF.

This clonotype has more than one count but fewer than ten. The rearrangement uses TRBV6-5 and TRBJ2-5; 11 bases agree with TRBD1. The CDR3 runs 17 residues. J gave up 5 bases and V 2 bases, and 10 bases lay outside the gene matches. Germline CDR1 is MNHEY and CDR2 is SVGAGI. CDR3 loop: CASSYGTGGKVGETQYF. As DNA, the CDR3 is TGTGCCAGCAGTTACGGGACAGGGGGAAAGGTCGGGGAGACCCAGTACTTC.

At least ten counts were recorded for this clonotype. This chain links TRBV7-2 with TRBJ2-7; D gene ambiguous. CDR1 is SGHTA and CDR2 is FQGNSA in the germline V gene. Trimming removed 5 bases from V and 2 bases from J, with 16 bases in between. The CDR3 consists of 15 residues. Written as DNA, the CDR3 is TGTGCCAGCAGCCCCTCCCCCGGGCCCCCCTACGAGCAGTACTTC. It is translated as CASSPSPGPPYEQYF.